The 10 T cell receptor beta chains given below trace back to one sample, sequenced in a study of blood T cell repertoires in COVID-19. The table came from immunoSEQ multiplex PCR; TCRdb's copy has only in-frame clones and leaves some out. The sample gives roughly 250,000 clones, approximately 88% of which show up once; over 3% is in the top ten. Sequencing was carried out using PBMCs or T cells enriched from blood (not recorded which). These receptor sequences come from a woman in her 40s who had been exposed to COVID-19.

This clone was observed once. The CDR3 region is CASSTQSGTSGRGYNEQFF. For the CDR3, the DNA is TGTGCCAGCAGCACCCAGTCCGGGACTAGCGGGAGGGGGTACAATGAGCAGTTCTTC. This chain joins TRBV7-9 and TRBJ2-1; 16 bases map to TRBD2. CDR1 is SEHNR, CDR2 FQNEAQ, per germline (reference sequence). Trimming removed 5 bases from V and 4 bases from J; junction bases left unmatched: 11. This CDR3 is 19 amino acids long.

The chain carries TRBV28 and TRBJ1-1; tentatively, D is TRBD1 (6 bases). There are 12 residues in the CDR3. Trimming left V 7 bases short and J 5 bases short, with 11 bases between. The germline V gene has CDR1 MDHEN and CDR2 SYDVKM. CDR3: CASTGVGTEAFF. CDR3 DNA sequence: TGTGCCAGCACAGGGGTAGGTACTGAAGCTTTCTTT.

The V gene is TRBV9, the J gene TRBJ2-5, with TRBD2 identical over 9 bases. The germline CDR1 and CDR2 sequences are SGDLS and YYNGEE. The CDR3 runs 16 residues. V was pared by 3 bases and J by 7 bases, with 13 bases of the junction left unmatched. CDR3 nucleotide sequence: TGTGCCAGCAGCGCGGGGGTAGCGGGAGCCGCAGGGACCCAGTACTTC. Its translation is CASSAGVAGAAGTQYF.

This chain uses TRBV29-1 with TRBJ1-2; 7 nucleotides align to TRBD1. J was trimmed by 5 bases and V by 6 bases; bases with no gene match: 6. The CDR3 runs to 12 residues. Germline V lookup: CDR1 SQVTM, CDR2 ANQGSEA. The DNA for the CDR3 is TGCAGCGTGGGACAGATTAAGTATGGCTACACCTTC. Translation gives CSVGQIKYGYTF.

The rearrangement joins TRBV2 to TRBJ2-6; D perhaps matches TRBD2 (5 bases). Germline CDR1 is SNHLY and CDR2 is FYNNEI. The CDR3 has 15 residues. Trimming removed 4 bases from V and 3 bases from J, with 10 bases in between. This CDR3 is CASSVEALGANVLTF. Here the CDR3 DNA reads TGTGCCAGCAGTGTGGAGGCGCTTGGGGCCAACGTCCTGACTTTC.

V is TRBV4-2 and J is TRBJ1-2; weak D call: TRBD1 (5 bases). The CDR3 is 16 amino acids. Germline CDR1 and CDR2: LGHNA and YNFKEQ. Between the trimmed V and J ends, which lost 4 bases and 0 bases, there was a span of 15 bases. CDR3 loop: CASSPTGGPANYGYTF. CDR3 coding DNA: TGTGCCAGCAGCCCTACGGGGGGTCCAGCTAACTATGGCTACACCTTC.

J is TRBJ1-5 and V is TRBV3-1 (or the pseudogene TRBV3-2); 7 bases match TRBD1. This CDR3 spans 16 amino acids. Germline-derived CDR1 and CDR2 are LGHDT and YNNKEL (reference sequence). The J segment lost 2 bases and the V segment lost 5 bases, leaving 9 bases of the junction unmatched. The CDR3 protein is CASSNLTGDCNQPQHF. CDR3 DNA: TGTGCCAGCAGCAATCTTACAGGGGATTGCAATCAGCCCCAGCATTTT.

The chain combines TRBV7-9 with TRBJ1-1; D remains ambiguous. Germline-derived CDR1 and CDR2 are SEHNR and FQNEAQ (reference sequence). This CDR3 spans 13 amino acids. The V and J ends lost 1 base and 5 bases respectively, with 8 bases between them. For the CDR3, the DNA is TGTGCCAGCAGCTTAGTAGAGGTGACTGAAGCTTTCTTT. Translation: CASSLVEVTEAFF.

The chain employs TRBV19 and TRBJ1-4; D gene uncertain. This CDR3 comprises 14 residues. The germline CDR1 and CDR2 sequences are LNHDA and SQIVND (reference sequence). Trimming stripped 0 bases from V and 8 bases from J, with 10 bases between. CDR3 DNA sequence: TGTGCCAGTAGTATAGAAGGTCCCGGGGAAAAACTGTTTTTT. This sequence encodes CASSIEGPGEKLFF.

V is TRBV6-2 or TRBV6-3 and J is TRBJ2-1, with 7 positions matching TRBD2. This CDR3 has 12 amino acids. With 5 bases clipped from V and 9 bases from J, the junction kept 4 bases outside the gene matches. In germline, CDR1 is MNHEY, CDR2 SVGEGT. The CDR3 sequence: CASSAGTTEQFF. Here the CDR3 DNA reads TGTGCCAGCAGTGCCGGGACTACTGAGCAGTTCTTC.